The 12 T cell receptor beta chains reported below all come from one sample, sequenced in a study of beta chain features in type 1 diabetes. Every isolated RNA sample was fully reverse transcribed, so sequencing captured expressed TCRB transcripts. The protocol was immunoSEQ multiplex PCR, while the TCRdb copy is restricted to in-frame clones and leaves out a portion. The repertoire holds 200,000 to 250,000 clones, with under 70% as singletons. The sequenced sample consisted of naive CD4+ T cells from blood. The origin of the receptors is a man younger than 40 in good health.

This clone was observed a handful of times. This chain connects TRBV20-1 to TRBJ2-1; tentatively, D is TRBD1 (6 bases). There are 11 residues in the CDR3. Trimming left V 6 bases short and J 11 bases short, with 14 bases between. Germline V CDR1 and CDR2: DFQATT, SNEGSKA (reference sequence). The CDR3 reads CSAAVRGQQFF. The CDR3 DNA sequence: TGCAGTGCGGCCGTCAGGGGACAGCAGTTCTTC.

This chain links TRBV15 with TRBJ2-1; 7 bases map to TRBD2. Germline assignment: CDR1 LNHNV and CDR2 YYDKDF (reference sequence). This CDR3 region has 18 residues. V was clipped by 0 bases and J by 1 base; unmatched bases: 9. Written as DNA, the CDR3 is TGTGCCACCAGCAGAGATAGGGCTAGCGGACTATCCTACAATGAGCAGTTCTTC. Residues: CATSRDRASGLSYNEQFF.

This clone was observed a handful of times. The CDR3 sequence: CSRPPEENYNEQFF. CDR3 nucleotide sequence: TGCAGCAGGCCCCCTGAGGAGAACTACAATGAGCAGTTCTTC. The chain is built from TRBV29-1 and TRBJ2-1; D is ambiguous. The V and J ends lost 8 bases and 3 bases respectively, with 17 bases between them. Germline V gives CDR1 SQVTM, CDR2 ANQGSEA. The CDR3 is made up of 14 amino acids.

The chain links TRBV10-3 to TRBJ1-1; D ambiguous. Germline lookup yields CDR1 ENHRY and CDR2 SYGVKD. The CDR3 spans 13 residues. Between the trimmed V and J ends, which lost 0 bases and 8 bases, there was a span of 10 bases. The CDR3 reads CAISESGPEEAFF. CDR3 bases: TGTGCCATCAGTGAGTCTGGGCCAGAAGAAGCTTTCTTT.

The rearrangement uses TRBV25-1 and TRBJ2-3; 9 nucleotides line up with TRBD1. The CDR3 has 16 residues. J lost 1 base, V lost 7 bases, and 9 bases had no gene match. Germline values: CDR1 MGHDK, CDR2 SYGVNS. The CDR3 protein is CASIAPRDRGTDTQYF. The CDR3 bases are TGTGCCAGCATCGCCCCCCGGGACAGGGGCACAGATACGCAGTATTTT.

The DNA of the CDR3 is TGTGCCTGGAGTGTATCCCCCCAGGCTGGCACAGATACGCAGTATTTT. Amino acid sequence: CAWSVSPQAGTDTQYF. The chain uses TRBV30 and TRBJ2-3; D ambiguous. The V and J ends lost 0 bases and 1 base respectively, with 14 bases between them. CDR3 length: 16 residues. Per the germline V gene, CDR1 is GTSNPN and CDR2 is SVGIG (reference sequence).

DNA of the CDR3: TGTGCCAGCAGTTCCCTCCGGGGGGCGTTTGATGGCTACACCTTC. Its translation is CASSSLRGAFDGYTF. The chain recombines TRBV11-2 with TRBJ1-2; D might be TRBD1 (6 bases). The V gene's germline CDR1 is SGHAT and CDR2 FQNNGV. V was clipped by 6 bases and J by 6 bases, with 20 bases between them. The CDR3 totals 15 residues.

The chain uses TRBV5-1 and TRBJ2-3; no reliable D call. The CDR3 runs 14 residues. The germline CDR1 and CDR2 sequences are SGHRS and YFSETQ. V lost 1 base to trimming and J lost 2 bases, with 8 bases between them. In nucleotides, the CDR3 is TGCGCCAGCAGCTTGACCGGGCCCACAGATACGCAGTATTTT. Amino acid sequence: CASSLTGPTDTQYF. Variable domain in full (rest from reference TRBV5-1 and TRBJ2-3): KAGVTQTPRYLIKTRGQQVTLSCSPISGHRSVSWYQQTPGQGLQFLFEYFSETQRNKGNFPGRFSGRQFSNSRSEMNVSTLELGDSALYLCASSLTGPTDTQYFGPGTRLTVL.

The V call is TRBV30, the J call TRBJ2-3; 9 nucleotides agree with TRBD2. This CDR3 region has 14 residues. Germline lookup yields CDR1 GTSNPN and CDR2 SVGIG (reference sequence). Germline trimming cut 8 bases from V and 4 bases from J; bases unmatched to any gene: 10. This CDR3 reads CAGVQAGGADTQYF. DNA for the CDR3: TGTGCCGGAGTTCAAGCGGGGGGTGCAGATACGCAGTATTTT. Variable domain in full (rest from reference TRBV30 and TRBJ2-3): SQTIHQWPATLVQPVGSPLSLECTVEGTSNPNLYWYRQAAGRGLQLLFYSVGIGQISSEVPQNLSASRPQDRQFILSSKKLLLSDSGFYLCAGVQAGGADTQYFGPGTRLTVL.

The rearrangement uses TRBV6-5 and TRBJ2-2; the D is unclear. This CDR3 is 16 amino acids long. Germline V gives CDR1 MNHEY, CDR2 SVGAGI. V dropped 2 bases and J dropped 0 bases, with 10 bases sitting between them. In DNA form, the CDR3 reads TGTGCCAGCAGTTACCCACCCGGAACGAACACCGGGGAGCTGTTTTTT. It encodes CASSYPPGTNTGELFF.

The CDR3 region is CASSDFRSSNQPQHF. The DNA for the CDR3 is TGTGCCAGCAGTGATTTCAGGTCTAGCAATCAGCCCCAGCATTTT. The chain joins TRBV2 to TRBJ1-5, with no clear D. V lost 3 bases to trimming and J lost 0 bases, with 9 bases between them. Germline V gene data show CDR1 as SNHLY and CDR2 as FYNNEI. This CDR3 is built from 15 residues.

The chain links TRBV5-1 to TRBJ2-5; D remains ambiguous. V was cut by 0 bases and J by 5 bases, with 11 bases left in between. CDR3 size: 14 residues. Germline V gives CDR1 SGHRS, CDR2 YFSETQ. This CDR3 reads CASSLVDPQETQYF. The CDR3 bases are TGCGCCAGCAGCTTGGTGGACCCCCAGGAGACCCAGTACTTC.